This is a list of T cell receptor beta chains from one sample in a study of blood T cell repertoires in COVID-19. Clones were sequenced by immunoSEQ multiplex PCR, and TCRdb holds only the in-frame ones, with some missing. The table has about 120,000 clones, roughly 89% seen once. The specimen was PBMCs or T cells enriched from blood (not recorded which). These receptors originate from a woman aged 25 to 45 who had recovered from COVID-19. Both conserved end residues are part of each CDR3. A D gene is named only where the DNA matches it firmly. Clone size is given for some rows only: seen once, a few or many times, or a class if the clone is expanded.

j_call	clone_size	d_call	v_call	cdr3_aa	cdr3_nt
TRBJ1-2	once	NA	TRBV27	CASSPDSANYGYTF	TGTGCCAGCAGTCCGGACAGTGCTAACTATGGCTACACCTTC
TRBJ2-5	NA	TRBD2	TRBV27	CASRSGIQETQYF	TGTGCCAGTCGGAGCGGGATTCAAGAGACCCAGTACTTC
TRBJ2-3	NA	NA	TRBV27	CASSLSGLSPPFTDTQYF	TGTGCCAGCAGTTTATCGGGACTTAGTCCCCCTTTCACAGATACGCAGTATTTT
TRBJ2-5	NA	TRBD2	TRBV2	CASSEGLAGGREETQYF	TGTGCCAGCAGTGAAGGGCTAGCGGGAGGAAGGGAAGAGACCCAGTACTTC
TRBJ1-6	NA	NA	TRBV4-2	CASSRFGPFSYNSPLHF	TGTGCCAGCAGCCGCTTTGGGCCCTTCTCCTATAATTCACCCCTCCACTTT
TRBJ2-5	NA	TRBD2	TRBV28	CASNPSGSKETQYF	TGTGCCAGCAACCCTAGCGGGAGTAAAGAGACCCAGTACTTC
TRBJ1-1	NA	TRBD1	TRBV2	CASSLDRGGTEAFF	TGTGCCAGCAGCTTAGACAGGGGAGGGACTGAAGCTTTCTTT
TRBJ1-1	NA	NA	TRBV28	CASSWATYEAFF	TGTGCCAGCAGTTGGGCCACTTATGAAGCTTTCTTT
TRBJ2-7	few	TRBD2	TRBV10-3	CAIRKDSGALNEQYF	TGTGCCATCAGGAAGGATAGCGGGGCTCTTAACGAGCAGTACTTC
TRBJ1-2	NA	NA	TRBV7-9	CASSLVGGNYGYTF	TGTGCCAGCAGCTTAGTCGGAGGGAACTATGGCTACACCTTC
TRBJ2-7	NA	TRBD2	TRBV7-9	CASSLDATSGRGTYEQYF	TGTGCCAGCAGCTTGGACGCCACTAGCGGGAGGGGGACCTACGAGCAGTACTTC
TRBJ2-1	NA	NA	TRBV20-1	CSARAVGEQFF	TGCAGTGCTAGAGCGGTCGGTGAGCAGTTCTTC
TRBJ1-1	NA	TRBD1	TRBV11-2	CASSLDLDRGAFF	TGTGCCAGCAGCTTAGATCTTGACAGGGGGGCTTTCTTT
TRBJ1-5	NA	NA	TRBV18	CASSHTDDRRSPQHF	TGTGCCAGCTCACATACGGACGACAGGAGGTCTCCCCAGCATTTT
TRBJ1-2	NA	TRBD1	TRBV7-9	CASSPQDRGIGYTF	TGTGCCAGCAGCCCCCAGGACAGGGGGATTGGCTACACCTTC
TRBJ2-7	few	TRBD1	TRBV11-2	CASSSYRGQAYEQYF	TGTGCCAGCAGCTCATACAGGGGTCAAGCCTACGAGCAGTACTTC
TRBJ1-1	NA	TRBD1	TRBV7-9	CASSLDKGAGTEAFF	TGTGCCAGCAGCTTAGATAAGGGGGCAGGTACTGAAGCTTTCTTT
TRBJ1-4	NA	NA	TRBV29-1	CSARGEGEKLFF	TGCAGCGCCCGCGGGGAGGGTGAAAAACTGTTTTTT
TRBJ2-7	NA	TRBD2	TRBV18	CASSPPGLAGGEQYF	TGTGCCAGCTCACCACCGGGACTAGCGGGAGGCGAGCAGTACTTC
TRBJ2-7	NA	NA	TRBV28	CASSQGLGGPLWGEQYF	TGTGCCAGCAGTCAAGGCCTTGGGGGCCCCCTTTGGGGCGAGCAGTACTTC
TRBJ1-3	NA	TRBD1	TRBV7-8	CASSLRRGPSGNTIYF	TGTGCCAGCAGCCTGCGCAGGGGGCCGTCTGGAAACACCATATATTTT
TRBJ2-2	NA	TRBD2	TRBV5-4	CASRLLAGGPGGELFF	TGTGCCAGCAGATTACTAGCGGGAGGGCCCGGCGGGGAGCTGTTTTTT
TRBJ2-7	NA	NA	TRBV7-2	CASSLGRGRGRSYEQYF	TGTGCCAGCAGCTTAGGTCGCGGCAGGGGACGCTCCTACGAGCAGTACTTC
TRBJ2-7	NA	NA	TRBV11-3	CASSFATGVSYEQYF	TGTGCCAGCAGCTTCGCTACAGGAGTCTCCTACGAGCAGTACTTC
TRBJ2-1	NA	TRBD2	TRBV7-6	CASSLDPSGQFNEQFF	TGTGCCAGCAGCTTAGATCCTAGCGGGCAGTTCAATGAGCAGTTCTTC
TRBJ1-1	NA	NA	TRBV10-3	CAISRGGNTEAFF	TGTGCCATCAGTAGGGGAGGCAACACTGAAGCTTTCTTT
TRBJ1-3	NA	NA	TRBV14	CASSRQPPTPYSGNTIYF	TGTGCCAGCAGCCGCCAACCCCCTACCCCATACTCTGGAAACACCATATATTTT
TRBJ1-3	NA	TRBD1	TRBV4-2	CASSQGQGRSSGNTIYF	TGTGCCAGCAGCCAAGGACAGGGCCGGAGCTCTGGAAACACCATATATTTT
TRBJ2-3	NA	NA	TRBV5-1	CASSLGAPPDTQYF	TGCGCCAGCAGCTTGGGGGCCCCGCCAGATACGCAGTATTTT
TRBJ2-2	NA	TRBD1	TRBV14	CASSPLGTGEAGELFF	TGTGCCAGCAGCCCCCTTGGGACAGGCGAGGCCGGGGAGCTGTTTTTT
TRBJ2-1	NA	TRBD2	TRBV7-8	CASSLLAATPNEQFF	TGTGCCAGCAGCTTACTAGCGGCGACCCCCAATGAGCAGTTCTTC
TRBJ2-6	NA	NA	TRBV21-1	CASILARGRPISGANVLTF	TGTGCCAGCATCCTGGCCAGGGGGCGACCCATATCTGGGGCCAACGTCCTGACTTTC
TRBJ2-1	NA	TRBD2	TRBV30	CAWSALAGGRDEQFF	TGTGCCTGGAGTGCCCTAGCGGGAGGAAGGGATGAGCAGTTCTTC
TRBJ2-4	NA	NA	TRBV11-2	CASSSIQGRRNIQYF	TGTGCCAGCAGCTCCATACAGGGTAGAAGGAACATTCAGTACTTC
TRBJ2-1	NA	TRBD2	TRBV29-1	CSALLAGGLDEQFF	TGCAGCGCCCTACTAGCGGGAGGGCTCGATGAGCAGTTCTTC
TRBJ1-1	NA	TRBD1	TRBV9	CASSPRTGGITEAFF	TGTGCCAGCAGCCCAAGGACAGGGGGCATCACTGAAGCTTTCTTT
TRBJ2-5	NA	NA	TRBV4-1	CASSQGWGEETQYF	TGCGCCAGCAGCCAAGGGTGGGGGGAAGAGACCCAGTACTTC
TRBJ2-3	NA	NA	TRBV7-2	CASSPDRNTDTQYF	TGTGCCAGCAGCCCGGACAGAAACACAGATACGCAGTATTTT
TRBJ2-5	NA	TRBD2	TRBV5-4	CASSLTSGREETQYF	TGTGCCAGCAGCTTGACTAGCGGGAGGGAAGAGACCCAGTACTTC
TRBJ1-3	NA	NA	TRBV25-1	CASSLRGAGNTIYF	TGTGCCAGCTCTCTCAGGGGAGCAGGAAACACCATATATTTT
TRBJ2-7	once	TRBD2	TRBV5-5	CASSLALAGEYEQYF	TGTGCCAGCAGCTTGGCACTAGCGGGAGAATACGAGCAGTACTTC